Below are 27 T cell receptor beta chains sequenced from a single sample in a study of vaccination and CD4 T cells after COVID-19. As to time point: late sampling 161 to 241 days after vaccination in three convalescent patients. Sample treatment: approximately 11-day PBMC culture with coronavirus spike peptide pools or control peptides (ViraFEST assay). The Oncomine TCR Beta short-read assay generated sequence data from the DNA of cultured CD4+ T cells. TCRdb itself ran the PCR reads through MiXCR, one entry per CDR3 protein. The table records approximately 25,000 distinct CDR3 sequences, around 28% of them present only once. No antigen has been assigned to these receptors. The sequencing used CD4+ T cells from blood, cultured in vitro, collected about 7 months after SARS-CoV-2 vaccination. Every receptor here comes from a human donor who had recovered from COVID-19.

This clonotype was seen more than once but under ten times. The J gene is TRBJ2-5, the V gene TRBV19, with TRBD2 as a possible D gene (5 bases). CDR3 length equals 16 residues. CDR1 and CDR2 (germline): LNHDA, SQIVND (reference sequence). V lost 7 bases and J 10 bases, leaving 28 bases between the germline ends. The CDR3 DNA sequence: TGTGCCAGTATCCCCACGGACTCCGGCCGGTTCGAGGGCCAGTACTTC. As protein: CASIPTDSGRFEGQYF.

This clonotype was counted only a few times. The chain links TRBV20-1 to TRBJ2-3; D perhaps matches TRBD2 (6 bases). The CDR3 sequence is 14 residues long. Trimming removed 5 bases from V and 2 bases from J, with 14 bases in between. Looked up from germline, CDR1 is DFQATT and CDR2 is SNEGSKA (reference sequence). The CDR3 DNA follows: TGCAGTGCTCCGGGACGGGGGAACACAGATACGCAGTATTTT. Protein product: CSAPGRGNTDTQYF.

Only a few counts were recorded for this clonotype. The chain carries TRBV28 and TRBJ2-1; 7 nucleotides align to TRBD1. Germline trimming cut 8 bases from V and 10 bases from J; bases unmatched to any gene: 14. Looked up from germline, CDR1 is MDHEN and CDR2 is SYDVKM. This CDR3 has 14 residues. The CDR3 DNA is TGTGCCAGCCGGGGTCAGGGGGATTCGAAGGAGCAGTTCTTC. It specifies CASRGQGDSKEQFF.

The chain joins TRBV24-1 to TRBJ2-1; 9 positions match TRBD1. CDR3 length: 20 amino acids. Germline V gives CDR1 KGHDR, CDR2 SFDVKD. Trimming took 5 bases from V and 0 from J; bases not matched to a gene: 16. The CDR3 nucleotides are TGTGCCACCAGTGCTACTCCGGGACAGGGTGTCGGGATCTCCTACAATGAGCAGTTCTTC. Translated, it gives CATSATPGQGVGISYNEQFF.

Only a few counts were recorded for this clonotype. DNA of the CDR3: TGTGCCAGTCAGGACAGGAATCAGCCCCAGCATTTT. Translation gives CASQDRNQPQHF. V usage is TRBV19 and J usage is TRBJ1-5; TRBD1 aligns across 7 bases. Germline assignment: CDR1 LNHDA and CDR2 SQIVND (reference sequence). V lost 8 bases, J lost 4 bases, and 2 bases stayed unmatched. This CDR3 is built from 12 residues.

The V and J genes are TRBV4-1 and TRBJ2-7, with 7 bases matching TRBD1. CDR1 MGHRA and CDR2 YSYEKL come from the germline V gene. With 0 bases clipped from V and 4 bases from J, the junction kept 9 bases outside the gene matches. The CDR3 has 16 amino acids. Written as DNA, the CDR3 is TGCGCCAGCAGCCAAGATCTAACAGGGGTGTATTACGAGCAGTACTTC. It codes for CASSQDLTGVYYEQYF.

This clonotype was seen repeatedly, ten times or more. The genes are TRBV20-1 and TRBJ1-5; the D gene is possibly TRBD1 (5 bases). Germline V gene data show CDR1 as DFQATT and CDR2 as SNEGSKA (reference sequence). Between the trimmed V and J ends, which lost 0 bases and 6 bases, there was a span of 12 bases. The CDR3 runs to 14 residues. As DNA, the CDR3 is TGCAGTGCTAGAGATAGGAGGGGCTTTCAGCCCCAGCATTTT. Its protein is CSARDRRGFQPQHF.

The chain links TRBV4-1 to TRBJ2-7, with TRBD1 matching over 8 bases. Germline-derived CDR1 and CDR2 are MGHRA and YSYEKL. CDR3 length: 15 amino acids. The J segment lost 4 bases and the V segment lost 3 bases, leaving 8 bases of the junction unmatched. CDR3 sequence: CASSQARTGLYEQYF. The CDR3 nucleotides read TGCGCCAGCAGCCAGGCCCGGACAGGGTTGTACGAGCAGTACTTC.

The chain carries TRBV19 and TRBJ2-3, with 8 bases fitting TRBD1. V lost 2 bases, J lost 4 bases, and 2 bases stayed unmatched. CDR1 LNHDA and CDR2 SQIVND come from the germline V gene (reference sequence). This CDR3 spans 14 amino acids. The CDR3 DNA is TGTGCCAGTAGTATACAGGGGGCAGCAGATACGCAGTATTTT. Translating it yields CASSIQGAADTQYF.

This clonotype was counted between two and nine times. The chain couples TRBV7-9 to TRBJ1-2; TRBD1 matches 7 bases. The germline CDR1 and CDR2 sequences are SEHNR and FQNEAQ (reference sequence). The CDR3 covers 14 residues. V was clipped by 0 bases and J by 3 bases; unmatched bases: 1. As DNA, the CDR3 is TGTGCCAGCAGCTTAGCCCAGGGGGACTATGGCTACACCTTC. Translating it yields CASSLAQGDYGYTF.

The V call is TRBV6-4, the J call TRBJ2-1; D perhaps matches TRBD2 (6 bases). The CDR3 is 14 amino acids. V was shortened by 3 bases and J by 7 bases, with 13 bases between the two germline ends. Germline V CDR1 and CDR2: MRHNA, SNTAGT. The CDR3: CASSENAGTNEQFF. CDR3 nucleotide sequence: TGTGCCAGCAGTGAAAACGCGGGAACGAATGAGCAGTTCTTC.

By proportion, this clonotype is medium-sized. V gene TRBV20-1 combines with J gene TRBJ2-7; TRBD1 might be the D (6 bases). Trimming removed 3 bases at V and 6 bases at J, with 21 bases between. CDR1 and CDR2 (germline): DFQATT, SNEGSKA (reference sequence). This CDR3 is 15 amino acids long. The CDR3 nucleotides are TGCAGTGCTAGCGGGGCTGGGGGCCAGCGCATCGAGCAGTACTTC. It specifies CSASGAGGQRIEQYF.

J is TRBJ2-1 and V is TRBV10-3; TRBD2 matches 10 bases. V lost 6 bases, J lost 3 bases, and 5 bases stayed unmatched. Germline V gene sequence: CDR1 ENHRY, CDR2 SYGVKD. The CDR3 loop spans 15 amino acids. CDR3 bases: TGTGCCATCAGAGAGGGACTAGCGCTCTACAATGAGCAGTTCTTC. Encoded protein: CAIREGLALYNEQFF.

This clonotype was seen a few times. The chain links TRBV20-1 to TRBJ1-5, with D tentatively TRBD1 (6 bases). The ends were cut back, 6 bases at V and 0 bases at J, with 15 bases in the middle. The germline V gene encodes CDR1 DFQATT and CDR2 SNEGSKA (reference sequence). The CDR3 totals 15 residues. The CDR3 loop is CSALPGGVSNQPQHF. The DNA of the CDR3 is TGCAGTGCGCTCCCCGGGGGCGTTAGCAATCAGCCCCAGCATTTT.

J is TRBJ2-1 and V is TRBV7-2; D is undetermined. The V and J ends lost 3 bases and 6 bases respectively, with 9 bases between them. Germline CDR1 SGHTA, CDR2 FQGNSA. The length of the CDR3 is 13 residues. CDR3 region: CASSFSITNEQFF. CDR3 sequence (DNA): TGTGCCAGCAGCTTCTCGATAACCAATGAGCAGTTCTTC.

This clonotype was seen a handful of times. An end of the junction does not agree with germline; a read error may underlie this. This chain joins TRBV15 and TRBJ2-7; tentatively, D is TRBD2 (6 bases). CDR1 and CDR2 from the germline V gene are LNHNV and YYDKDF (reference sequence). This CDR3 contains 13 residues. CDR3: CATSRAGGEPVAF. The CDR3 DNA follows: TGTGCCACCAGCAGAGCCGGGGGAGAGCCCGTTGCCTTC.

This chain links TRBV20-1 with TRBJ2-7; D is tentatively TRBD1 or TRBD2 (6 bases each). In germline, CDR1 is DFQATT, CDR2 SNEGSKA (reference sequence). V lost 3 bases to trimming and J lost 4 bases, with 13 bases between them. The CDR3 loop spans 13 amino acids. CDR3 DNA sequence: TGCAGTGCTAGGGGGGGCAGGAGTTACGAGCAGTACTTC. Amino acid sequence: CSARGGRSYEQYF.

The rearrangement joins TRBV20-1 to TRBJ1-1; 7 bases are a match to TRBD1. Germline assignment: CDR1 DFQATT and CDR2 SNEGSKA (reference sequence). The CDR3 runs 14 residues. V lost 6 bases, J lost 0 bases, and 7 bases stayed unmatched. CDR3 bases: TGCAGTGCGCCCAGGGGGTGGATGAACACTGAAGCTTTCTTT. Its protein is CSAPRGWMNTEAFF.

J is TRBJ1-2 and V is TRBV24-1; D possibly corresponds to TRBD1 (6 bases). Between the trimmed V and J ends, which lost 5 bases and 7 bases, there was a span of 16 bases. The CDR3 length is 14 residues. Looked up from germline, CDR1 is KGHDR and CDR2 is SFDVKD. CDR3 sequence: CATSVRGQLLGYTF. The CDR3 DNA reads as TGTGCCACCAGTGTGCGGGGGCAGTTACTTGGCTACACCTTC.

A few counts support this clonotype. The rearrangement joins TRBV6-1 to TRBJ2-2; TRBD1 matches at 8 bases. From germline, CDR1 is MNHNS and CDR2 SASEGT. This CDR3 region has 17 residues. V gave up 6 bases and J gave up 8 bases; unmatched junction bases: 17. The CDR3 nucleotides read TGTGCCAGCAGGGGCGGAGGCAGGGGGCTATTCGGAGGGGAGCTGTTTTTT. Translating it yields CASRGGGRGLFGGELFF.

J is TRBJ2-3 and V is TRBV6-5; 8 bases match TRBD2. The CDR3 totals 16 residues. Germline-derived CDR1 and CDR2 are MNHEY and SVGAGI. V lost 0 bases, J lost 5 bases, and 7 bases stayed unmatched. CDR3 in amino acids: CASSYSKGLGVDTQYF. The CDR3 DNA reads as TGTGCCAGCAGTTACTCGAAGGGACTAGGTGTAGATACGCAGTATTTT.

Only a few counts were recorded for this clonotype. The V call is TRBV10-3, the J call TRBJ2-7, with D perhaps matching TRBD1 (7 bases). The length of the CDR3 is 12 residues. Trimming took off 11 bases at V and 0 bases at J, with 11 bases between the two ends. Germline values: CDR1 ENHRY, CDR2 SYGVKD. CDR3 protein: CASGGSSYEQYF. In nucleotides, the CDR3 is TGTGCCTCAGGGGGGAGCTCCTACGAGCAGTACTTC.

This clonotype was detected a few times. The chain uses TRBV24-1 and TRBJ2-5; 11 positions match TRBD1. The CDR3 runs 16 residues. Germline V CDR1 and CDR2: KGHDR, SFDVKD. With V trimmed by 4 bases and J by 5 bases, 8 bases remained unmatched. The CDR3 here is CATSDRTGGARETQYF. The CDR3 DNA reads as TGTGCCACCAGTGACCGGACAGGGGGCGCGCGGGAGACCCAGTACTTC.

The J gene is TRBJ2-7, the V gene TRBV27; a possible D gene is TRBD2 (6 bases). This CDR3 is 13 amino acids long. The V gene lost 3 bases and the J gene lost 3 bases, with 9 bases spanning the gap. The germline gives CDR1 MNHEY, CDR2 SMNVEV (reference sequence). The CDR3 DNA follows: TGTGCCAGCAGTTTGGCGGGATACTACGAGCAGTACTTC. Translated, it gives CASSLAGYYEQYF.

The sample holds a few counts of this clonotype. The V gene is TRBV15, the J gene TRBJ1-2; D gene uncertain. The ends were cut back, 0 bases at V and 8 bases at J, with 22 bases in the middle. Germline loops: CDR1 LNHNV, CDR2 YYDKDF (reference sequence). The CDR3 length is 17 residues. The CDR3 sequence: CATSREYIVEGGRGYTF. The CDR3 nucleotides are TGTGCCACCAGCAGAGAATACATCGTAGAGGGAGGTCGGGGCTACACCTTC.

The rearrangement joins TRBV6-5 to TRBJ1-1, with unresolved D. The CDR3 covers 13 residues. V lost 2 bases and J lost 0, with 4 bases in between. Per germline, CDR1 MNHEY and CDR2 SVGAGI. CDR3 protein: CASSYLMNTEAFF. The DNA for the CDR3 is TGTGCCAGCAGTTACCTCATGAACACTGAAGCTTTCTTT.

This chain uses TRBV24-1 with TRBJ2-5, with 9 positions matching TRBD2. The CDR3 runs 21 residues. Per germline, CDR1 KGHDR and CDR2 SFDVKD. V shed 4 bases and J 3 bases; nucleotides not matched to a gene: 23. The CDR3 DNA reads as TGTGCCACCAGTGACAGAGGTCGGTCAGCGGGGGGCGCAACAGTTAAAGAGACCCAGTACTTC. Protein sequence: CATSDRGRSAGGATVKETQYF.